The rows below give T cell receptor beta chains drawn from one sample of a study of cytomegalovirus exposure and HLA in healthy donors. Assay: immunoSEQ multiplex PCR; the TCRdb copy retains only in-frame clones and omits some. This table holds 210,000 or so clones, about 87% found once. Sequenced material: PBMCs. The receptors come from a man aged 25-45 years in good health and CMV-seronegative. Both conserved end residues are part of each CDR3. The order of the fields is clone size, J gene, D gene, V gene, CDR3 protein, CDR3 DNA. D genes are given only for firm matches. Clone size appears in some rows only: once, few, many, or a class for an expanded clone.

NA | TRBJ2-1 | TRBD2 | TRBV18 | CASSPGLAGSNEQFF | TGTGCCAGCTCACCGGGACTAGCGGGTTCTAATGAGCAGTTCTTC
NA | TRBJ2-3 | TRBD2 | TRBV19 | CASNPGLAGTFPPTTDTQYF | TGTGCCAGTAATCCGGGACTAGCGGGGACCTTTCCCCCCACCACAGATACGCAGTATTTT
NA | TRBJ2-2 | TRBD1 | TRBV28 | CASSFRDRDTGELFF | TGTGCCAGCAGTTTTCGAGACAGGGATACCGGGGAGCTGTTTTTT
NA | TRBJ1-2 | NA | TRBV11-2 | CASSLDGFGGVGYTF | TGTGCCAGCAGCTTAGATGGTTTTGGGGGCGTCGGCTACACCTTC
NA | TRBJ1-1 | NA | TRBV7-9 | CSSRQGRNTEAFF | TGTTCCAGCAGGCAAGGGAGGAACACTGAAGCTTTCTTT
once | TRBJ1-2 | NA | TRBV19 | CASSAPLGYTF | TGTGCCAGTAGTGCCCCTCTAGGCTACACCTTC
NA | TRBJ1-2 | TRBD1 | TRBV4-2 | CASSLGQANRYGYTF | TGTGCCAGCAGCCTTGGACAGGCGAATCGGTATGGCTACACCTTC
NA | TRBJ2-3 | NA | TRBV7-8 | CASGIRRVPSTDTQYF | TGTGCCAGCGGAATCCGCAGGGTACCGAGCACAGATACGCAGTATTTT
NA | TRBJ2-1 | NA | TRBV7-6 | CASSPGIVSYNEQFF | TGTGCCAGCAGCCCAGGAATCGTCTCCTACAATGAGCAGTTCTTC
NA | TRBJ1-1 | TRBD1 | TRBV2 | CASSRTGGWDTEAFF | TGTGCCAGCAGTAGGACAGGGGGCTGGGACACTGAAGCTTTCTTT
NA | TRBJ2-5 | TRBD2 | TRBV10-3 | CATEDLWGGQYF | TGTGCCACCGAGGACCTGTGGGGGGGCCAGTACTTC
NA | TRBJ1-5 | NA | TRBV28 | CASSFGGGGNQPQHF | TGTGCCAGCAGTTTTGGTGGGGGGGGAAATCAGCCCCAGCATTTT
NA | TRBJ2-1 | TRBD1 | TRBV13 | CASSLDRENEQFF | TGTGCCAGCAGCTTGGACAGGGAAAATGAGCAGTTCTTC
NA | TRBJ2-1 | TRBD2 | TRBV7-2 | CASSSSGRTYNEQFF | TGTGCCAGCAGCTCTAGCGGGAGGACTTACAATGAGCAGTTCTTC
once | TRBJ1-1 | NA | TRBV28 | CASSFSGGYGSTEAFF | TGTGCCAGCAGTTTCTCGGGGGGGTACGGGAGCACTGAAGCTTTCTTT
NA | TRBJ2-7 | TRBD2 | TRBV7-2 | CASSSRLAGSEQYF | TGTGCCAGCAGTTCCCGACTAGCGGGATCCGAGCAGTACTTC
few | TRBJ1-4 | NA | TRBV7-2 | CASSLAGVATNEKLFF | TGTGCCAGCAGCTTAGCAGGGGTAGCAACTAATGAAAAACTGTTTTTT
NA | TRBJ2-7 | NA | TRBV6-1 | CASSDRGNLYEQYF | TGTGCCAGCAGTGATAGAGGAAACCTGTACGAGCAGTACTTC